The rows below give T cell receptor beta chains drawn from one sample of a study of blood T cell repertoires in COVID-19. Method: immunoSEQ multiplex PCR; TCRdb's copy keeps in-frame clones and lacks some. The repertoire holds around 200,000 clones, with around 90% as singletons. The sequencing input was peripheral blood. The receptors derive from a woman younger than 35 who had recovered from COVID-19. The CDR3 runs from the conserved cysteine through the conserved F or W. The D gene is left open where the match is weak. Some rows have no size entry. The others give once, few or many, or a class for an expanded clone.

V gene: TRBV6-2/TRBV6-3; D gene: TRBD1; J gene: TRBJ1-2; clone size: .; CDR3 DNA: TGTGCCAGCAGTCCGCAAACCCCGACAGGGGGCCATGGCTACACCTTC; CDR3 protein: CASSPQTPTGGHGYTF
V gene: TRBV7-3; D gene: TRBD2; J gene: TRBJ2-1; clone size: .; CDR3 DNA: TGTGCCAGCAGCAACCCGACTAGCGGCACTGAGCAGTTCTTC; CDR3 protein: CASSNPTSGTEQFF
V gene: TRBV2; D gene: .; J gene: TRBJ1-4; clone size: once; CDR3 DNA: TGTGCCAGCAGTGGGCTTCGGGGGACAACTAATGAAAAACTGTTTTTT; CDR3 protein: CASSGLRGTTNEKLFF
V gene: TRBV5-5; D gene: .; J gene: TRBJ2-6; clone size: .; CDR3 DNA: TGTGCCAGCAGCCGCCGGGAGGGGGCAGGTGGGGCCAACGTCCTGACTTTC; CDR3 protein: CASSRREGAGGANVLTF
V gene: TRBV6-6; D gene: TRBD2; J gene: TRBJ2-7; clone size: .; CDR3 DNA: TGTGCCAGCAGCGATCCGGGACTAGCGACTTCCTACGAGCAGTACTTC; CDR3 protein: CASSDPGLATSYEQYF
V gene: TRBV4-3; D gene: TRBD2; J gene: TRBJ2-1; clone size: .; CDR3 DNA: TGCGCCAGCAGCCATTCCCGGAGCGGGAGAGATCACAATGAGCAGTTCTTC; CDR3 protein: CASSHSRSGRDHNEQFF
V gene: TRBV11-3; D gene: .; J gene: TRBJ2-7; clone size: .; CDR3 DNA: TGTGCCAGCAGCCAAACAGGGTCCTTATGGTACGAGCAGTACTTC; CDR3 protein: CASSQTGSLWYEQYF
V gene: TRBV4-1; D gene: TRBD2; J gene: TRBJ2-2; clone size: once; CDR3 DNA: TGCGCCAGCAGCCAACTGACTAGCGGGAAAAACACCGGGGAGCTGTTTTTT; CDR3 protein: CASSQLTSGKNTGELFF
V gene: TRBV21-1; D gene: .; J gene: TRBJ2-6; clone size: .; CDR3 DNA: TGTGCCAGCAGCAAAAGAAGGACAGGGGGCACTGGGGCCAACGTCCTGACTTTC; CDR3 protein: CASSKRRTGGTGANVLTF
V gene: TRBV14; D gene: .; J gene: TRBJ2-7; clone size: .; CDR3 DNA: TGTGCCAGCAGCCAGATTCCCGGGTCCTACTACGAGCAGTACTTC; CDR3 protein: CASSQIPGSYYEQYF
V gene: TRBV3-1/TRBV3-2; D gene: TRBD1; J gene: TRBJ2-1; clone size: .; CDR3 DNA: TGTGCCAGCAGCCAACCCCGGGACAGGGGGCTCAATGAGCAGTTCTTC; CDR3 protein: CASSQPRDRGLNEQFF
V gene: TRBV27; D gene: .; J gene: TRBJ2-3; clone size: .; CDR3 DNA: TGTGCCAGCAGACCGGCACAGTTCCTTGGCACAGATACGCAGTATTTT; CDR3 protein: CASRPAQFLGTDTQYF
V gene: TRBV3-1/TRBV3-2; D gene: .; J gene: TRBJ1-4; clone size: once; CDR3 DNA: TGTGCCAGCAGCCCCTTGGCAGGGGCTGGTAATGAAAAACTGTTTTTT; CDR3 protein: CASSPLAGAGNEKLFF
V gene: TRBV29-1; D gene: TRBD1; J gene: TRBJ1-1; clone size: .; CDR3 DNA: TGCAGCGTTTACGGACAGGGTGGGACTGAAGCTTTCTTT; CDR3 protein: CSVYGQGGTEAFF
V gene: TRBV7-3; D gene: TRBD2; J gene: TRBJ2-3; clone size: .; CDR3 DNA: TGTGCCAGCAGCTTGAGGACTAGCGGGAGAACAGATACGCAGTATTTT; CDR3 protein: CASSLRTSGRTDTQYF
V gene: TRBV6-2/TRBV6-3; D gene: .; J gene: TRBJ1-6; clone size: .; CDR3 DNA: TGTGCCAGCAGTTACCGGGACTCCTATAATTCACCCCTCCACTTT; CDR3 protein: CASSYRDSYNSPLHF
V gene: TRBV3-1/TRBV3-2; D gene: .; J gene: TRBJ1-4; clone size: .; CDR3 DNA: TGTGCCAGCAGCCCCTCTGGCCCTGGTTATGAAAAACTGTTTTTT; CDR3 protein: CASSPSGPGYEKLFF
V gene: TRBV3-1/TRBV3-2; D gene: .; J gene: TRBJ2-3; clone size: once; CDR3 DNA: TGTGCCAGCAGCCACAGAGCAGGTACGCAGTATTTT; CDR3 protein: CASSHRAGTQYF
V gene: TRBV7-6; D gene: TRBD1; J gene: TRBJ1-2; clone size: .; CDR3 DNA: TGTGCCAGCAGCTTGACCGGGACAGGGGAGATGGGCTACACCTTC; CDR3 protein: CASSLTGTGEMGYTF
V gene: TRBV7-9; D gene: TRBD1; J gene: TRBJ2-2; clone size: .; CDR3 DNA: TGTGCCAGCAGCTCCCCTCCGGGACAGGGAGGGACCGGGGAGCTGTTTTTT; CDR3 protein: CASSSPPGQGGTGELFF
V gene: TRBV4-1; D gene: TRBD1; J gene: TRBJ1-1; clone size: .; CDR3 DNA: TGCGCCAGCAGCCCCCTACACCGGACAGGGAAGAGGGCTTTCTTT; CDR3 protein: CASSPLHRTGKRAFF
V gene: TRBV6-1; D gene: TRBD1; J gene: TRBJ1-5; clone size: .; CDR3 DNA: TGTGCCAGCAGTGCCCTAGGACAGGACGGGGGTGGTCAGCCCCAGCATTTT; CDR3 protein: CASSALGQDGGGQPQHF
V gene: TRBV28; D gene: TRBD1; J gene: TRBJ1-5; clone size: .; CDR3 DNA: TGTGCCAGCAGCCGGCTCACAGGGGTCGACCAGCCCCAGCATTTT; CDR3 protein: CASSRLTGVDQPQHF
V gene: TRBV6-2/TRBV6-3; D gene: .; J gene: TRBJ1-2; clone size: .; CDR3 DNA: TGTGCCAGCAGTTACGCAGGGAACTATGGCTACACCTTC; CDR3 protein: CASSYAGNYGYTF
V gene: TRBV4-1; D gene: TRBD2; J gene: TRBJ2-1; clone size: .; CDR3 DNA: TGCGCCAGCAGCCAAGGACTAGCGGGACGAAACAATGAGCAGTTCTTC; CDR3 protein: CASSQGLAGRNNEQFF
V gene: TRBV4-1; D gene: TRBD2; J gene: TRBJ2-2; clone size: .; CDR3 DNA: TGCGCCAGCAGCCAAGATTTCCTAGCGGGAGGGTTCGCCGGGGAGCTGTTTTTT; CDR3 protein: CASSQDFLAGGFAGELFF
V gene: TRBV6-5; D gene: .; J gene: TRBJ1-2; clone size: .; CDR3 DNA: TGTGCCAGCAGTTACGGTCAGGGGCAGGTTTATGGCTACACCTTC; CDR3 protein: CASSYGQGQVYGYTF
V gene: TRBV20-1; D gene: TRBD1; J gene: TRBJ2-1; clone size: once; CDR3 DNA: TGCAGTGCTAGTAGTACGGGACAGGGGGGATTGGACAATGAGCAGTTCTTC; CDR3 protein: CSASSTGQGGLDNEQFF
V gene: TRBV7-9; D gene: TRBD1; J gene: TRBJ1-3; clone size: few; CDR3 DNA: TGTGCCAGCAGCCGTCCCCACCGGGACAGGGATGGGGAAAACACCATATATTTT; CDR3 protein: CASSRPHRDRDGENTIYF
V gene: TRBV7-9; D gene: .; J gene: TRBJ1-2; clone size: .; CDR3 DNA: TGTGCCAGCAGCTTTATCCCCCCGGGCAGGGGAAATGGCTACACCTTC; CDR3 protein: CASSFIPPGRGNGYTF
V gene: TRBV18; D gene: .; J gene: TRBJ1-1; clone size: .; CDR3 DNA: TGTGCCAGCTCATCGTACGGTGACACTGAAGCTTTCTTT; CDR3 protein: CASSSYGDTEAFF
V gene: TRBV27; D gene: .; J gene: TRBJ2-7; clone size: .; CDR3 DNA: TGTGCCAGCAGGCAAGTGGGCAGCTTCACCGAGCAGTACTTC; CDR3 protein: CASRQVGSFTEQYF
V gene: TRBV5-5; D gene: .; J gene: TRBJ2-3; clone size: .; CDR3 DNA: TGTGCCAGCAGCCTGGGACTTGCCACAGATACGCAGTATTTT; CDR3 protein: CASSLGLATDTQYF
V gene: TRBV19; D gene: .; J gene: TRBJ2-1; clone size: .; CDR3 DNA: TGTGCCAGTAGTAAGCCCCGAGGACTACGCTCCTACAATGAGCAGTTCTTC; CDR3 protein: CASSKPRGLRSYNEQFF
V gene: TRBV11-1; D gene: .; J gene: TRBJ2-5; clone size: .; CDR3 DNA: TGTGCCAGCAGCTTTAACCAAGAGACCCAGTACTTC; CDR3 protein: CASSFNQETQYF